This T cell receptor (beta chain) was identified during a study of cytomegalovirus exposure and HLA in healthy donors. Looking at the study overall: Within the Caucasian-associated ancestry cluster were roughly 81% of the roughly 430 genotyped donors. Study-level findings and limits: Most observed TCR sequences were rare, whereas some public TCRs were detected in many donors. There were fewer than 200 TCR beta chains listed as cytomegalovirus-associated.

With respect to this clone: Its antigen is not identified.

There were likely unrecorded immune exposures, though donors were nominally healthy when sampled. The ends were cut back, 0 bases at V and 3 bases at J, with 9 bases in the middle. Per the germline V gene, CDR1 is SGHRS and CDR2 is YFSETQ. The CDR3 covers 14 residues. The PCR ran on 60 Vbeta and 13 Jbeta primers. Repertoires were generated with immunoSEQ multiplex PCR, while TCRdb's copy carries only in-frame clones and drops some. Of about 160,000 clones detected, 75% to 90% appear once; the ten largest clones hold 0.9% to 1%. Material: PBMCs. The TCR comes from a girl aged 2 to 10 in good health and CMV-seropositive. V gene TRBV5-1 combines with J gene TRBJ2-5; D uncertain. CDR3 DNA sequence: TGCGCCAGCAGCTTGGGTGGCGGCAAAGAGACCCAGTACTTC. Translating gives CASSLGGGKETQYF.